A single sample is the source of the 32 T cell receptor beta chains below, sequenced in a study of blood T cell repertoires in COVID-19. Sequencing was performed with immunoSEQ multiplex PCR; in TCRdb, only in-frame clones are kept and a portion is missing. The data show 150,000 or so clones, 65% to 85% seen once. Specimen: peripheral blood. These receptors were collected from a woman aged 60-75 years with acute or convalescent COVID-19.

V is TRBV7-9 and J is TRBJ2-3, with 10 bases matching TRBD2. CDR1 and CDR2 (germline): SEHNR, FQNEAQ (reference sequence). V dropped 2 bases and J dropped 3; count of bases not matched to a gene: 2. The length of the CDR3 is 15 residues. The CDR3, as DNA: TGTGCCAGCAGCTTATCTAGCGGGAGTACAGATACGCAGTATTTT. This translates into CASSLSSGSTDTQYF.

This chain links TRBV18 with TRBJ1-2; no clear D gene. In germline, CDR1 is KGHSH, CDR2 LQKENI. Trimming removed 3 bases from V and 2 bases from J, with 7 bases in between. CDR3 length: 13 amino acids. CDR3 sequence reads: CASSPSGNYGYTF. DNA for the CDR3: TGTGCCAGCTCACCTTCGGGAAACTATGGCTACACCTTC. The full variable domain, in which reference TRBV18 and TRBJ1-2 provide the parts outside the CDR3, is NAGVMQNPRHLVRRRGQEARLRCSPMKGHSHVYWYRQLPEEGLKFMVYLQKENIIDESGMPKERFSAEFPKEGPSILRIQQVVRGDSAAYFCASSPSGNYGYTFGSGTRLTVV.

The chain combines TRBV28 with TRBJ2-1, with 8 bases lining up with TRBD2. Germline V gene data show CDR1 as MDHEN and CDR2 as SYDVKM. The CDR3 has 14 amino acids. Trimming removed 6 bases from V and 2 bases from J; junction bases left unmatched: 3. The chain's CDR3 is CASRVAGTYNEQFF. The DNA of the CDR3 is TGTGCCAGCAGGGTAGCGGGGACCTACAATGAGCAGTTCTTC.

V gene TRBV5-1 combines with J gene TRBJ2-2; 12 nucleotides line up with TRBD2. The J segment lost 2 bases and the V segment lost 6 bases, leaving 5 bases of the junction unmatched. The CDR3 has 16 residues. Germline values: CDR1 SGHRS, CDR2 YFSETQ. CDR3 in DNA: TGCGCCAGCACCTTACTAGCGGGAGGCAACACCGGGGAGCTGTTTTTT. Amino acids: CASTLLAGGNTGELFF.

The CDR3: CATSRRETSSTDTQYF. The CDR3 DNA follows: TGTGCCACCAGTAGGCGGGAAACATCTAGCACAGATACGCAGTATTTT. The gene calls are TRBV24-1 and TRBJ2-3, with D possibly being TRBD2 (6 bases). The CDR3 consists of 16 residues. Germline CDR1 and CDR2: KGHDR and SFDVKD. Trimming stripped 6 bases from V and 0 bases from J, with 15 bases between.

The rearrangement uses TRBV2 and TRBJ1-6; no clear D gene. The germline CDR1 and CDR2 sequences are SNHLY and FYNNEI. This CDR3 is built from 16 residues. V shed 4 bases and J shed 5 bases, with 15 bases lying between them. CDR3 sequence (DNA): TGTGCCAGCAGTGGCGTTGAGGGAAATAATAATTCACCCCTCCACTTT. This translates into CASSGVEGNNNSPLHF.

The chain has TRBV11-2 and TRBJ2-7; 9 nucleotides match TRBD1. CDR1 is SGHAT and CDR2 is FQNNGV in the germline V gene. V gave up 6 bases and J gave up 0 bases; unmatched junction bases: 9. The CDR3 loop spans 16 amino acids. The CDR3 coding sequence is TGTGCCAGCAGAGAACCGGGACAGGGTGTCTCCTACGAGCAGTACTTC. Translation gives CASREPGQGVSYEQYF.

The rearrangement links TRBV28 to TRBJ2-5; 7 positions match TRBD2. This CDR3 is 14 amino acids long. Losses at the gene ends were 6 bases for V and 2 bases for J; bases not matched to a gene: 6. Germline-derived CDR1 and CDR2 are MDHEN and SYDVKM. This CDR3 is CASSPLANQETQYF. In nucleotides, the CDR3 is TGTGCCAGCAGCCCACTAGCGAATCAAGAGACCCAGTACTTC.

This chain joins TRBV20-1 and TRBJ1-5; perhaps TRBD1 as D (5 bases). CDR1 is DFQATT, CDR2 SNEGSKA, per germline (reference sequence). The CDR3 totals 11 residues. The V and J ends lost 3 bases and 11 bases respectively, with 11 bases between them. The CDR3 region has the DNA TGCAGTGCTAGGTGGGGGGAGGCCCAGCATTTT. Amino acids: CSARWGEAQHF.

The chain couples TRBV5-1 to TRBJ2-3; 7 nucleotides match TRBD1. CDR1 is SGHRS, CDR2 YFSETQ, per germline. The CDR3 covers 15 residues. V was pared by 1 base and J by 2 bases, with 4 bases of the junction left unmatched. In nucleotides, the CDR3 is TGCGCCAGCAGCTTGTTGGGACAGACCACAGATACGCAGTATTTT. Its translation: CASSLLGQTTDTQYF. The full variable domain, rest sourced from reference TRBV5-1 and TRBJ2-3, is KAGVTQTPRYLIKTRGQQVTLSCSPISGHRSVSWYQQTPGQGLQFLFEYFSETQRNKGNFPGRFSGRQFSNSRSEMNVSTLELGDSALYLCASSLLGQTTDTQYFGPGTRLTVL.

The CDR3 DNA sequence: TGTGCCAGCAGCCAAGTCCTAGCAACACCCTCTGGGGCCAACGTCCTGACTTTC. The encoded protein is CASSQVLATPSGANVLTF. The chain joins TRBV3-1 (or the pseudogene TRBV3-2) to TRBJ2-6; D possibly corresponds to TRBD2 (5 bases). The CDR3 loop spans 18 amino acids. Germline values: CDR1 LGHDT, CDR2 YNNKEL (reference sequence). Trimming took 1 base from V and 0 from J, leaving 13 bases between them.

The V call is TRBV5-5, the J call TRBJ2-3; D gene uncertain. Deletions cut 2 bases from V and 4 bases from J, with 8 bases between. The CDR3 contains 13 residues. CDR1 and CDR2 (germline): SGHKS, YYEKEE (reference sequence). Here the CDR3 DNA reads TGTGCCAGCAGCTTACTTACCCCAGATACGCAGTATTTT. Translated, it gives CASSLLTPDTQYF.

The rearrangement joins TRBV27 to TRBJ1-6; the D is unclear. Trimming cost V 6 bases and J 7 bases, with 13 bases left between them. Germline lookup yields CDR1 MNHEY and CDR2 SMNVEV (reference sequence). The CDR3 is 14 amino acids. The chain's CDR3 is CASSFPNSNSPLHF. In DNA form, the CDR3 reads TGTGCCAGCAGCTTTCCTAACAGCAATTCACCCCTCCACTTT.

The rearrangement links TRBV28 to TRBJ2-1; the match to TRBD2 covers 14 bases. The CDR3 is made up of 14 amino acids. Germline V lookup: CDR1 MDHEN, CDR2 SYDVKM. V trimming: 8 bases; J trimming: 15 bases; junction bases outside the gene matches: 12. CDR3 amino acids: CASGSSGTSGSPFF. Written as DNA, the CDR3 is TGTGCCAGCGGATCATCCGGGACTAGCGGGAGTCCGTTCTTC.

The rearrangement links TRBV15 to TRBJ2-1, with D tentatively TRBD2 (5 bases). Germline V CDR1 and CDR2: LNHNV, YYDKDF (reference sequence). The CDR3 has 13 residues. V was trimmed by 1 base and J by 7 bases, leaving 8 bases between them. CDR3 in amino acids: CATSRGTWNEQFF. Here the CDR3 DNA reads TGTGCCACCAGCAGAGGGACTTGGAATGAGCAGTTCTTC.

V gene TRBV6-5 combines with J gene TRBJ1-5, with D maybe TRBD1 (6 bases). CDR1 and CDR2 from the germline V gene are MNHEY and SVGAGI. The ends were cut back, 6 bases at V and 5 bases at J, with 17 bases in the middle. This CDR3 is 15 amino acids long. The CDR3 DNA sequence: TGTGCCAGCAGCAAAGGATTGGACAGTCATCAGCCCCAGCATTTT. Translated: CASSKGLDSHQPQHF.

The chain joins TRBV28 to TRBJ1-1; D unresolved. The CDR3 is made up of 14 amino acids. Germline loops: CDR1 MDHEN, CDR2 SYDVKM. Trimming shortened V by 3 bases and J by 5 bases, and 13 bases separated the two germline ends. CDR3 sequence reads: CASSFGDRRTEAFF. The CDR3 bases are TGTGCCAGCAGTTTTGGGGATAGGAGGACTGAAGCTTTCTTT.

The rearrangement joins TRBV6-2 or TRBV6-3 to TRBJ2-5, with TRBD1 matching over 10 bases. V shed 4 bases and J 5 bases; nucleotides not matched to a gene: 4. Germline CDR1 is MNHEY and CDR2 is SVGEGT. There are 14 residues in the CDR3. In DNA, the CDR3 is TGTGCCAGCAGTTCACCGGGACAGGGGGAGACCCAGTACTTC. Protein product: CASSSPGQGETQYF.

The V call is TRBV6-5, the J call TRBJ1-5; 9 positions agree with TRBD1. The germline CDR1 and CDR2 sequences are MNHEY and SVGAGI. CDR3 length equals 14 residues. Trimming removed 4 bases from V and 7 bases from J; junction bases left unmatched: 5. CDR3 DNA: TGTGCCAGCAGTTCGACAGGGGGGATGCAGCCCCAGCATTTT. Translated: CASSSTGGMQPQHF.

The chain has TRBV30 and TRBJ2-5, with 8 bases fitting TRBD2. V lost 2 bases to trimming and J lost 1 base; unmatched junction nucleotides: 6. In germline, CDR1 is GTSNPN, CDR2 SVGIG (reference sequence). CDR3 length equals 15 residues. CDR3 nucleotides: TGTGCCTGGAGTATAGCGGGATCTGTCCAAGAGACCCAGTACTTC. Translated, it gives CAWSIAGSVQETQYF.

This rearrangement joins TRBV2 to TRBJ1-5, with TRBD1 matching over 8 bases. This CDR3 has 15 residues. Germline CDR1 and CDR2: SNHLY and FYNNEI. The junction had 2 bases not matched to a gene; V was cut back by 3 bases and J by 1 base. The CDR3 protein is CASSDRGLSNQPQHF. In DNA form, the CDR3 reads TGTGCCAGCAGTGACAGGGGGCTAAGCAATCAGCCCCAGCATTTT.

The rearrangement uses TRBV6-1 and TRBJ2-1, with D possibly being TRBD1 (7 bases). In germline, CDR1 is MNHNS, CDR2 SASEGT. V shed 1 base and J shed 4 bases, with 14 bases lying between them. This CDR3 spans 16 amino acids. The CDR3 loop reads CASSEETGRLYNEQFF. CDR3 DNA sequence: TGTGCCAGCAGTGAAGAGACAGGGAGGCTATACAATGAGCAGTTCTTC.

The chain joins TRBV4-1 to TRBJ2-5, with D hard to call. CDR3 length: 14 residues. The germline V gene has CDR1 MGHRA and CDR2 YSYEKL. Trimming removed 4 bases from V and 0 bases from J, with 9 bases in between. The CDR3 is CASSRRGDQETQYF. Written as DNA, the CDR3 is TGCGCCAGCAGCCGCAGAGGAGACCAAGAGACCCAGTACTTC.

This chain uses TRBV3-1 (or the pseudogene TRBV3-2) with TRBJ1-2; D remains unclear. CDR3 size: 16 residues. CDR1 LGHDT and CDR2 YNNKEL come from the germline V gene (reference sequence). Trimming took 0 bases from V and 7 from J, leaving 18 bases between them. The CDR3 region is CASSQDGQTILGGYTF. The CDR3 DNA reads TGTGCCAGCAGCCAAGATGGGCAGACAATCCTTGGTGGCTACACCTTC.

This chain connects TRBV10-3 to TRBJ2-5, with D perhaps TRBD1 (6 bases). From germline, CDR1 is ENHRY and CDR2 SYGVKD. Trimming took off 6 bases at V and 2 bases at J, with 10 bases between the two ends. The CDR3 length is 13 residues. CDR3 sequence reads: CAISSTGQETQYF. CDR3 DNA sequence: TGTGCCATCAGCTCGACAGGACAAGAGACCCAGTACTTC.

This clone appeared once. The chain is built from TRBV6-6 and TRBJ1-5; D gene unclear. CDR1 and CDR2 (germline): MNHNY, SVGAGI (reference sequence). The V and J ends lost 4 bases and 7 bases respectively, with 14 bases between them. The CDR3 covers 14 residues. The CDR3 DNA reads TGTGCCAGCAGTTCGGTAGGGAGGTGGCAGCCCCAGCATTTT. This translates into CASSSVGRWQPQHF.

This sequence joins TRBV5-4 and TRBJ2-7; TRBD1 matches 9 bases. J gave up 6 bases and V 0 bases, and 7 bases lay outside the gene matches. In germline, CDR1 is SGHNT, CDR2 YYREEE (reference sequence). The CDR3 extends over 15 amino acids. The CDR3 coding sequence is TGTGCCAGCAGCTTGGCGGGACAGGGTACCGGCGAGCAGTACTTC. Protein sequence: CASSLAGQGTGEQYF.

This sequence joins TRBV11-3 and TRBJ1-2; TRBD1 matches 8 bases. The J segment lost 4 bases and the V segment lost 5 bases, leaving 9 bases of the junction unmatched. The CDR3 is 15 residues long. The germline gives CDR1 SGHNT, CDR2 YENEEA. This CDR3 reads CASSPARDRSYGYTF. The CDR3 bases are TGTGCCAGCAGCCCCGCCCGGGACAGGTCCTATGGCTACACCTTC.

The chain combines TRBV5-5 with TRBJ2-1; 14 bases map to TRBD2. The CDR3 totals 17 residues. Looked up from germline, CDR1 is SGHKS and CDR2 is YYEKEE (reference sequence). V lost 0 bases and J lost 5; bases outside the gene matches: 4. The CDR3 DNA reads TGTGCCAGCAGCTTGGCCGGACTAGCGGGGGGAAACAATGAGCAGTTCTTC. This gives the protein CASSLAGLAGGNNEQFF.

V is TRBV19 and J is TRBJ2-1; D is uncertain. The CDR3 loop spans 14 amino acids. V lost 7 bases, J lost 4 bases, and 14 bases lay in between. Germline-derived CDR1 and CDR2 are LNHDA and SQIVND (reference sequence). The CDR3 loop reads CASKERWRYNEQFF. CDR3 in DNA: TGTGCCAGTAAGGAGAGATGGAGATACAATGAGCAGTTCTTC.

The chain couples TRBV12-3 or TRBV12-4 to TRBJ2-4, with a tentative D call TRBD1 (5 bases). Trimming removed 7 bases at V and 7 bases at J, with 8 bases between. The length of the CDR3 is 11 residues. The DNA for the CDR3 is TGTGCCAGCAAGCAGGGTAACATTCAGTACTTC. Translating it yields CASKQGNIQYF.

The rearrangement joins TRBV12-3 or TRBV12-4 to TRBJ1-1, with 9 nucleotides matching TRBD1. V shed 7 bases and J 7 bases; nucleotides not matched to a gene: 7. This CDR3 spans 13 amino acids. The CDR3 sequence is CASNTDRGGEAFF. In DNA, the CDR3 is TGTGCCAGCAATACCGACAGGGGGGGTGAAGCTTTCTTT.